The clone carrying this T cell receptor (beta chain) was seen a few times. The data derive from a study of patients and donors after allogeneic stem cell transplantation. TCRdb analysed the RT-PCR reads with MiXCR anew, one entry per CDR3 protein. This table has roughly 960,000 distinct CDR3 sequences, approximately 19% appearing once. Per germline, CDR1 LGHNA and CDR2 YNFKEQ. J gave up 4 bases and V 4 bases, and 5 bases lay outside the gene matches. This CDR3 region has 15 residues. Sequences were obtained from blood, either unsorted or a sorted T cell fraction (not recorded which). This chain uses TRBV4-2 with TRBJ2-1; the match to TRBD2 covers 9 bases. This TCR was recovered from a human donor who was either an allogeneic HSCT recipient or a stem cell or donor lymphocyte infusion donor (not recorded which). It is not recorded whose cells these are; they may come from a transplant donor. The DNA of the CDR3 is TGTGCCAGCAGCCCACGCAGCGGGGGGTACAATGAGCAGTTCTTC. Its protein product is CASSPRSGGYNEQFF.